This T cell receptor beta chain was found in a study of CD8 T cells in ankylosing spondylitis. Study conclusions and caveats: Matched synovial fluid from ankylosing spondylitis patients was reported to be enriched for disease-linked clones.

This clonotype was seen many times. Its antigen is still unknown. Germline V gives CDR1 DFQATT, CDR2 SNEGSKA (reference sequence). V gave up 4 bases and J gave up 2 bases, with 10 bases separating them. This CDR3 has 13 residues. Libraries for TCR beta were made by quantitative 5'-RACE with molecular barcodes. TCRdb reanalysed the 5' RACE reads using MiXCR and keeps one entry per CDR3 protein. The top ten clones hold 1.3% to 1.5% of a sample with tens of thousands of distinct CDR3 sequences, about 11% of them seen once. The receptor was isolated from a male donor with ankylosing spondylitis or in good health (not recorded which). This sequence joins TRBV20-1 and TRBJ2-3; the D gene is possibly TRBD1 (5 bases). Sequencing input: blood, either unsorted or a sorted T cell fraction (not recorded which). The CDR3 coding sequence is TGCAGTGCTACCGACAGATACACAGATACGCAGTATTTT. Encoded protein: CSATDRYTDTQYF.